A single sample is the source of the 27 T cell receptor beta chains below, sequenced in a study of blood T cells in healthy people across ages. Combining a sample-barcoded 5' primer with a J-beta primer mix, a second PCR ran for 7 to 11 cycles. TCRdb passed the 5' RACE reads through MiXCR, listing each CDR3 protein once. Among about 1,400,000 distinct CDR3 sequences listed, approximately 59% were seen once. Sequences were obtained from blood. These receptors were taken from a man between 18 and 35 years old in good health.

This chain connects TRBV4-1 to TRBJ2-1; D perhaps matches TRBD2 (7 bases). The CDR3 consists of 18 residues. Germline CDR1 reads MGHRA; CDR2 reads YSYEKL. The V end lost 0 bases, the J end lost 5 bases, and 20 bases lay between the germline ends. DNA of the CDR3: TGCGCCAGCAGCCAAGATTACGGCGGGGGCCTCATAAACAATGAGCAGTTCTTC. This encodes CASSQDYGGGLINNEQFF.

This chain connects TRBV5-6 to TRBJ2-7; D gene unclear. The CDR3 covers 14 residues. Germline CDR1 and CDR2: SGHDT and YYEEEE. V lost 5 bases, J lost 1 base, and 13 bases lay in between. CDR3 protein: CASRGTPGSYEQYF. In nucleotides, the CDR3 is TGTGCCAGCAGGGGCACCCCCGGTTCCTACGAGCAGTACTTC.

This clonotype was seen a few times. V usage is TRBV28 and J usage is TRBJ1-6; D unclear. The CDR3 totals 14 residues. From germline, CDR1 is MDHEN and CDR2 SYDVKM. V gave up 2 bases and J gave up 8 bases, with 10 bases separating them. CDR3 coding DNA: TGTGCCAGCAGTTTAACGTCCGTTGATTCACCCCTCCACTTT. Translating it yields CASSLTSVDSPLHF. Supplemented by reference TRBV28 and TRBJ1-6, the full variable domain reads DVKVTQSSRYLVKRTGEKVFLECVQDMDHENMFWYRQDPGLGLRLIYFSYDVKMKEKGDIPEGYSVSREKKERFSLILESASTNQTSMYLCASSLTSVDSPLHFGNGTRLTVT.

This clonotype was counted ten times or more. CDR3 nucleotides: TGTGCCAGCAGTTTATACAGGGCGTACGAGCAGTACTTC. Translated: CASSLYRAYEQYF. The genes are TRBV12-3 or TRBV12-4 and TRBJ2-7, with D possibly TRBD1 on 6 matching bases. V lost 2 bases to trimming and J lost 4 bases, with 9 bases between them. The CDR3 runs to 13 residues.

A few counts support this clonotype. The rearrangement links TRBV9 to TRBJ2-7; the D call may be TRBD1 or TRBD2 (7 bases each). The germline V and J ends were trimmed by 3 bases and 1 base, with 14 bases remaining between them. Germline-derived CDR1 and CDR2 are SGDLS and YYNGEE. This CDR3 spans 15 amino acids. This CDR3 is CASSAGGDLSYEQYF. The CDR3 DNA sequence: TGTGCCAGCAGCGCAGGGGGGGACCTTTCCTACGAGCAGTACTTC.

The chain has TRBV20-1 and TRBJ2-1, with TRBD1 as a possible D gene (6 bases). TRBJ2-7 matches the DNA end more closely, so the J call is doubtful. CDR1 is DFQATT and CDR2 is SNEGSKA in the germline V gene (reference sequence). The CDR3 loop spans 15 amino acids. In DNA form, the CDR3 reads TGCAGTGCTAGAGAGACAGGTTTTACCTACAATGAGCAGTACTTC. Encoded protein: CSARETGFTYNEQYF.

The sample holds a few counts of this clonotype. The rearrangement uses TRBV4-2 and TRBJ2-1, with no clear D. V dropped 3 bases and J dropped 8 bases, with 17 bases sitting between them. CDR1 and CDR2 from the germline V gene are LGHNA and YNFKEQ. This CDR3 has 15 amino acids. CDR3 sequence reads: CASSQPGFPHDEQFF. The CDR3 DNA sequence: TGTGCCAGCAGCCAGCCGGGCTTTCCTCACGATGAGCAGTTCTTC.

This rearrangement joins TRBV2 to TRBJ2-1; D perhaps matches TRBD1 (6 bases). The CDR3 contains 15 residues. Trimming removed 9 bases at V and 0 bases at J, with 15 bases between. CDR1 is SNHLY, CDR2 FYNNEI, per germline. The CDR3 DNA reads TGTGCCAGACCCGACAGGCCTAGCTCCTACAATGAGCAGTTCTTC. This gives the protein CARPDRPSSYNEQFF.

This sequence joins TRBV5-5 and TRBJ1-5, with D hard to call. The CDR3 loop spans 12 amino acids. The V end lost 5 bases, the J end lost 3 bases, and 6 bases lay between the germline ends. Germline V gene lookup returns CDR1 SGHKS and CDR2 YYEKEE (reference sequence). CDR3 sequence (DNA): TGTGCCAGCAGTGAAGACAATCAGCCCCAGCATTTT. Translating gives CASSEDNQPQHF. The whole variable domain, filled in from reference TRBV5-5 and TRBJ1-5, reads DAGVTQSPTHLIKTRGQQVTLRCSPISGHKSVSWYQQVLGQGPQFIFQYYEKEERGRGNFPDRFSARQFPNYSSELNVNALLLGDSALYLCASSEDNQPQHFGDGTRLSIL.

This clonotype was observed a handful of times. The rearrangement uses TRBV20-1 and TRBJ2-4, with D hard to call. Trimming cost V 2 bases and J 5 bases, with 10 bases left between them. The CDR3 extends over 13 amino acids. Germline CDR1 and CDR2: DFQATT and SNEGSKA (reference sequence). The CDR3 here is CSARSASENIQYF. The CDR3 coding sequence is TGCAGTGCTAGATCCGCGAGTGAAAACATTCAGTACTTC.

The V call is TRBV13, the J call TRBJ2-2, with D perhaps matching TRBD2 (6 bases). Trimming cost V 4 bases and J 0 bases, with 12 bases left between them. Germline V gene lookup returns CDR1 PRHDT and CDR2 FYEKMQ (reference sequence). The CDR3 length is 16 residues. The CDR3 protein is CASSSRTTTNTGELFF. In DNA, the CDR3 is TGTGCCAGCAGCTCCCGGACTACTACGAACACCGGGGAGCTGTTTTTT.

This chain connects TRBV11-2 to TRBJ2-3; TRBD2 might be the D (5 bases). The CDR3 contains 14 residues. From germline, CDR1 is SGHAT and CDR2 FQNNGV. Deletions cut 1 base from V and 6 bases from J, with 11 bases between. The CDR3 nucleotides are TGTGCCAGCAGCTTAGTAGGAGGCATGGATACGCAGTATTTT. Translation: CASSLVGGMDTQYF.

This clonotype was recorded only once. One junction end does not reproduce the germline sequence, and a read error may be involved. The chain joins TRBV20-1 to TRBJ2-7; D may match TRBD1 or TRBD2 (5 bases each). The J call is doubtful: the DNA matches TRBJ2-5 better. The CDR3 loop spans 12 amino acids. Germline V gene lookup returns CDR1 DFQATT and CDR2 SNEGSKA (reference sequence). The CDR3 DNA follows: TGCAGTGCAAGAGTGTCGAGGGGGACCCAGTACTTC. Residues: CSARVSRGTQYF.

The CDR3 region has the DNA TGCGCCAGCAGCCAAGCATTTGTGGAGTTTGAAGCTTTCTTT. This encodes CASSQAFVEFEAFF. The gene calls are TRBV4-1 and TRBJ1-1, with D hard to call. Germline V gene lookup returns CDR1 MGHRA and CDR2 YSYEKL. V was shortened by 1 base and J by 7 bases, with 13 bases between the two germline ends. CDR3 length: 14 residues.

The chain couples TRBV5-5 to TRBJ2-5, with 10 bases fitting TRBD2. The CDR3 length is 17 residues. CDR1 SGHKS and CDR2 YYEKEE come from the germline V gene (reference sequence). The ends lost 1 base at V and 3 bases at J; junction bases unmatched: 9. In DNA form, the CDR3 reads TGTGCCAGCAGCTTGACGAGCGGGGGGGCCGGGGAAGAGACCCAGTACTTC. This encodes CASSLTSGGAGEETQYF.

The rearrangement links TRBV11-2 to TRBJ2-3; D is uncertain. The CDR3 totals 14 residues. V lost 4 bases and J 2 bases, leaving 10 bases between the germline ends. Germline values: CDR1 SGHAT, CDR2 FQNNGV. The CDR3 region has the DNA TGTGCCAGCAGCTCACGAGTGCACACAGATACGCAGTATTTT. Protein sequence: CASSSRVHTDTQYF.

V gene TRBV7-6 combines with J gene TRBJ2-1; 11 bases match TRBD2. From germline, CDR1 is SGHVS and CDR2 FNYEAQ. After removal of 1 base from V and 8 bases from J, the junction contained 13 bases not matched to a gene. This CDR3 contains 18 residues. CDR3 in DNA: TGTGCCAGCAGCTTAGGACTAGCGGGAAGGGGCCAGGGATATGAGCAGTTCTTC. Translated: CASSLGLAGRGQGYEQFF.

The J gene is TRBJ2-7, the V gene TRBV7-2; D remains ambiguous. The J call may be faulty, since TRBJ2-5 better matches the DNA end. CDR3 length: 14 residues. Germline V gene sequence: CDR1 SGHTA, CDR2 FQGNSA. The CDR3 region has the DNA TGTGCCAGCAGCTTAGCGGTATATCGCGAGACCCAGTACTTC. Amino acids: CASSLAVYRETQYF.

The chain has TRBV11-1 and TRBJ2-6, with D perhaps assigned TRBD1 or TRBD2 (5 bases each). Between the trimmed V and J ends, which lost 8 bases and 0 bases, there was a span of 17 bases. CDR1 and CDR2 from the germline V gene are SGHAT and FQDESV (reference sequence). This CDR3 is 17 amino acids long. CDR3 sequence reads: CASSRGPFYSGANVLTF. CDR3 bases: TGTGCCAGCTCACGGGGCCCCTTTTACTCTGGGGCCAACGTCCTGACTTTC.

The gene calls are TRBV29-1 and TRBJ2-1; the match to TRBD2 covers 9 bases. J was trimmed by 7 bases and V by 0 bases; bases with no gene match: 10. The CDR3 is 16 amino acids. Germline V lookup: CDR1 SQVTM, CDR2 ANQGSEA. CDR3 amino acids: CSVEDQVSGSRNEQFF. The CDR3 DNA is TGCAGCGTTGAAGATCAGGTTAGCGGGAGTAGAAATGAGCAGTTCTTC.

This rearrangement joins TRBV6-5 to TRBJ2-3; TRBD1 is a possible D gene (5 bases). Germline CDR1 MNHEY, CDR2 SVGAGI. This CDR3 has 15 residues. V gave up 4 bases and J gave up 0 bases, with 11 bases separating them. CDR3 amino acids: CASSSPTESTDTQYF. In nucleotides, the CDR3 is TGTGCCAGCAGTTCACCGACAGAGAGCACAGATACGCAGTATTTT.

The chain is built from TRBV6-5 and TRBJ1-1; 9 nucleotides match TRBD1. The germline V gene has CDR1 MNHEY and CDR2 SVGAGI. This CDR3 contains 15 residues. Germline trimming cut 0 bases from V and 8 bases from J; bases unmatched to any gene: 7. The CDR3 here is CASSYSARDREEAFF. CDR3 DNA: TGTGCCAGCAGTTACTCGGCCCGGGACAGGGAGGAAGCTTTCTTT.

This clonotype came up many times. The DNA of the CDR3 is TGTGCCACCAGCAGAGATGAGGGCAGGGGACGGTTCTTC. Its protein product is CATSRDEGRGRFF. V usage is TRBV15 and J usage is TRBJ2-1; perhaps TRBD1 as D (6 bases). The CDR3 has 13 residues. Germline V gene sequence: CDR1 LNHNV, CDR2 YYDKDF (reference sequence). The V end lost 0 bases, the J end lost 15 bases, and 15 bases lay between the germline ends.

V gene TRBV5-4 combines with J gene TRBJ2-2, with no clear D. The V end lost 0 bases, the J end lost 1 base, and 10 bases lay between the germline ends. The germline CDR1 and CDR2 sequences are SGHNT and YYREEE (reference sequence). The CDR3 sequence is 16 residues long. In nucleotides, the CDR3 is TGTGCCAGCAGCTTGGAGAGTGGGCAGAACACCGGGGAGCTGTTTTTT. Translated: CASSLESGQNTGELFF.

The rearrangement links TRBV20-1 to TRBJ2-3; weak D call: TRBD2 (5 bases). Germline assignment: CDR1 DFQATT and CDR2 SNEGSKA (reference sequence). Trimming cost V 1 base and J 6 bases, with 23 bases left between them. This CDR3 is built from 17 residues. The CDR3 loop is CSARARTRSSVWDTQYF. DNA for the CDR3: TGCAGTGCTAGAGCTCGTACTAGGTCCAGCGTGTGGGATACGCAGTATTTT.

This clonotype was seen just once. The gene calls are TRBV7-6 and TRBJ2-7; perhaps TRBD2 as D (5 bases). With 4 bases removed from V and 5 bases from J, the gap between germline ends came to 18 bases. Germline CDR1 is SGHVS and CDR2 is FNYEAQ. The CDR3 loop spans 15 amino acids. The CDR3 sequence is CASSSRLGEENEQYF. In nucleotides, the CDR3 is TGTGCCAGCAGCTCCAGACTGGGAGAAGAGAACGAGCAGTACTTC.

The gene calls are TRBV5-6 and TRBJ2-1, with 9 bases lining up with TRBD2. Germline V gene sequence: CDR1 SGHDT, CDR2 YYEEEE. V dropped 0 bases and J dropped 0; count of bases not matched to a gene: 4. CDR3 length equals 17 residues. In nucleotides, the CDR3 is TGTGCCAGCAGCTTGGTAGCGGGGGCCGTCTCCTACAATGAGCAGTTCTTC. Its protein is CASSLVAGAVSYNEQFF.